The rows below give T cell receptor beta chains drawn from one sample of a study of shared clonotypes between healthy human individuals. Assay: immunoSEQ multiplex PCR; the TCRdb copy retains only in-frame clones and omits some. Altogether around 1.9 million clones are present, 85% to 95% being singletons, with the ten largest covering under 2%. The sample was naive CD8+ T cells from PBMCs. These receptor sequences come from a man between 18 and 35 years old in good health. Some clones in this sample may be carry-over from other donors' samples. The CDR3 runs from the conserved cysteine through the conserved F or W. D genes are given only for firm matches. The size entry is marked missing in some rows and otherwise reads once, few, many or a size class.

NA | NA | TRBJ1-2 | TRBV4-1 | TGCGCCAGCAGCCAAGATTCGATTATTAACTATGGCTACACCTTC | CASSQDSIINYGYTF
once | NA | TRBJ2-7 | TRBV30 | TGTGCCTGGAGCCTCGACTTTTCCTACGAGCAGTACTTC | CAWSLDFSYEQYF
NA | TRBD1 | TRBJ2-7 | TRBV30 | TGTGCCTGGGGTTATGGACAGGGCGACGAGCAGTACTTC | CAWGYGQGDEQYF
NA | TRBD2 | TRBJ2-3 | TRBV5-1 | TGCGCCAGCACCATTTTAGCGGGCCTCACCACAGATACGCAGTATTTT | CASTILAGLTTDTQYF
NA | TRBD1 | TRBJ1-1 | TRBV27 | TGTGCCAGCAGTCGGCAGGGGGGAGGCACTGAAGCTTTCTTT | CASSRQGGGTEAFF
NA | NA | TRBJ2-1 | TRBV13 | TGTGCCAGCAGCAAAGATCGGAATGAGCAGTTCTTC | CASSKDRNEQFF
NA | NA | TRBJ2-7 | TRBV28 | TGTGCCAGCAGTTTTATGTACGAGCAGTACTTC | CASSFMYEQYF
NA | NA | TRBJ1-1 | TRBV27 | TGTGCCAGCCAGTTATATCCCTCGAACACTGAAGCTTTCTTT | CASQLYPSNTEAFF
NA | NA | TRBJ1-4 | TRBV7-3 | TGTGCCAGCAGCCCAAGTTGGGATACAAGGAACGTCGTGTCGGAAAAACTGTTTTTT | CASSPSWDTRNVVSEKLFF
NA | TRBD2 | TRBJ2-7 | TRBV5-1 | TGCGCCAGCAGCCAACGGGAGGGCTACGAGCAGTACTTC | CASSQREGYEQYF
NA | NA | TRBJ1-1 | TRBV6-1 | TGTGCCAGCAGTGGGGATGACGGGCTCAACACTGAAGCTTTCTTT | CASSGDDGLNTEAFF
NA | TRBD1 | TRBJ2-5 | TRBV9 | TGTGCCAGCAGCGGGGACAGGCGCCACGAGACCCAGTACTTC | CASSGDRRHETQYF
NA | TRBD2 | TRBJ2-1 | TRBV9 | TGTGCCAGCAGCGTATCTAGCGGGAATGAGCAGTTCTTC | CASSVSSGNEQFF
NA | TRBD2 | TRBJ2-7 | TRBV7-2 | TGTGCCAGCTCGGCAGGAGCGGGATTCTACGAGCAGTACTTC | CASSAGAGFYEQYF
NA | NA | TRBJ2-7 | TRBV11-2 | TGTGCCAGCAGCTTAGGATCTAGCAACGAGCAGTACTTC | CASSLGSSNEQYF
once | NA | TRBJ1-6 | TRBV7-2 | TGTGCCAGCAGCTTAAATTACCGCCGACTCAATTCACCCCTCCACTTT | CASSLNYRRLNSPLHF
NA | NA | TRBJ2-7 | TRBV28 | TGTGCCAGCAGTCTCCCCTACGAGCAGTACTTC | CASSLPYEQYF
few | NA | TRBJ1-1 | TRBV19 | TGTGCCAGTAGTATACTAGGGAACACTGAAGCTTTCTTT | CASSILGNTEAFF
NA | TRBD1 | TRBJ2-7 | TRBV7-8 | TGTGCCAGCAGCATAACCCGGGACAGGCGAACTACCTACGAGCAGTACTTC | CASSITRDRRTTYEQYF
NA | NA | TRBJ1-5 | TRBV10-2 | TGCGCCAGCACCGAAGGGGGAAGAGGCCAGCCCCAGCATTTT | CASTEGGRGQPQHF
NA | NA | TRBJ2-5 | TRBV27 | TGTGCCAGCAGCGTGACTACCGGGCAAGAGACCCAGTACTTC | CASSVTTGQETQYF
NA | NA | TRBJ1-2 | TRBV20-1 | TGCAGGGCAGCGAACTATGGCTACACCTTC | CRAANYGYTF
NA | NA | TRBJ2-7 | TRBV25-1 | TGTGCCAGCAGTGCAGGGACCGCCTACGAGCAGTACTTC | CASSAGTAYEQYF
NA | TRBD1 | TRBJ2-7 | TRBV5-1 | TGCGCCAGCAGCCCCTACCCGACAGGGGGCGAGCAGTACTTC | CASSPYPTGGEQYF
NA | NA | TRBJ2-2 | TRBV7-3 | TGTGCCAGCAGCCCCCGGTGGGCTCCCGGGGAGCTGTTTTTT | CASSPRWAPGELFF
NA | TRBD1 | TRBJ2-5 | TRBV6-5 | TGTGCCAGCAGTTTTACAGGGGGCAGAGAGACCCAGTACTTC | CASSFTGGRETQYF
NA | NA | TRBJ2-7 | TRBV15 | TGTGCCACCAGCAGAGCCCAGAGCTCCTACGAGCAGTACTTC | CATSRAQSSYEQYF
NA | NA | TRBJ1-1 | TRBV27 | TGTGCCAGCAGTCCCCGACAGGCACAGAACACTGAAGCTTTCTTT | CASSPRQAQNTEAFF
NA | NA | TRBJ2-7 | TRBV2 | TGTGCCAGCAAAGGGGAGTTAGGAGGGCCCTCCCACGAGCAGTACTTC | CASKGELGGPSHEQYF
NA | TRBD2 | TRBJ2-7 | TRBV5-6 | TGTGCCAGCAGCTTGGTGACTAGCATCCACGAGCAGTACTTC | CASSLVTSIHEQYF
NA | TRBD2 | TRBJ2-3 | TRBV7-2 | TGTGCCAGCAGCCCCTTAGCGGGAGGGCCGAATACGCAGTATTTT | CASSPLAGGPNTQYF
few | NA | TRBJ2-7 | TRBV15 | TGTGCCACCAGCAGAGCCAGGACAGCGACCTACGAGCAGTACTTC | CATSRARTATYEQYF
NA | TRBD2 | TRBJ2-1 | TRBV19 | TGTGCCAGTAGTATAGCTGGCGGGAGCTCCTACAATGAGCAGTTCTTC | CASSIAGGSSYNEQFF
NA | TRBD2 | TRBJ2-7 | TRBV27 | TGTGCCAGCAGTTTGCGTCTAGCGGGCTACGAGCAGTACTTC | CASSLRLAGYEQYF
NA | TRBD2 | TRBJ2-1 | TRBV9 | TGTGCCAGCAGCTCCGGGACTAGCGGACTCTTAGACAATGAGCAGTTCTTC | CASSSGTSGLLDNEQFF
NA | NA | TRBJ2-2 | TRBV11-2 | TGTGCCAGCAGCTTAGAGGGACTTAACACCGGGGAGCTGTTTTTT | CASSLEGLNTGELFF
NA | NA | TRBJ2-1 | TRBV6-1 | TGTGCCAGCAGACGGGGGACCGACCCTTGGCATGAGCAGTTCTTC | CASRRGTDPWHEQFF
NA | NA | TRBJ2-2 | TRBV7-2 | TGTGCCAGCAGCTTAGGTCTCTACACCGGGGAGCTGTTTTTT | CASSLGLYTGELFF
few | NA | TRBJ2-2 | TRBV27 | TGTGCCAGCAGTGCTTCCGGGGAGCTGTTTTTT | CASSASGELFF
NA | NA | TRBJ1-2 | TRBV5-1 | TGCGCCAGCAGCTTGGGGGCGGCAAGATTCTATGGCTACACCTTC | CASSLGAARFYGYTF